This TCR beta chain originates from a study of shared clonotypes between healthy human individuals. Study-wide results and caveats: Non-shared clonotypes had lower generation probabilities than those shared by all four donors. Sampling was confined to blood; repertoires within tissues likely differ.

In regard to this clone: Its matching antigen is unknown.

At the deep level, the assay was run. Clones were sequenced by immunoSEQ multiplex PCR, and TCRdb holds only the in-frame ones, with some missing. The repertoire holds 1,500,000 or so clones, with about 98.5% as singletons. V lost 3 bases and J lost 0, with 9 bases in between. Germline V lookup: CDR1 MDHEN, CDR2 SYDVKM. The CDR3 runs to 16 residues. The sequencing input was naive CD4+ T cells sorted from blood. Subset meaning: CD45RA+ positively selected. This chain uses TRBV28 with TRBJ2-6; no definite D call. The clonotype comes from a man under 40 in good health. CDR3 residues: CASSFGGSSGANVLTF. CDR3 bases: TGTGCCAGCAGTTTTGGCGGTAGCTCTGGGGCCAACGTCCTGACTTTC.